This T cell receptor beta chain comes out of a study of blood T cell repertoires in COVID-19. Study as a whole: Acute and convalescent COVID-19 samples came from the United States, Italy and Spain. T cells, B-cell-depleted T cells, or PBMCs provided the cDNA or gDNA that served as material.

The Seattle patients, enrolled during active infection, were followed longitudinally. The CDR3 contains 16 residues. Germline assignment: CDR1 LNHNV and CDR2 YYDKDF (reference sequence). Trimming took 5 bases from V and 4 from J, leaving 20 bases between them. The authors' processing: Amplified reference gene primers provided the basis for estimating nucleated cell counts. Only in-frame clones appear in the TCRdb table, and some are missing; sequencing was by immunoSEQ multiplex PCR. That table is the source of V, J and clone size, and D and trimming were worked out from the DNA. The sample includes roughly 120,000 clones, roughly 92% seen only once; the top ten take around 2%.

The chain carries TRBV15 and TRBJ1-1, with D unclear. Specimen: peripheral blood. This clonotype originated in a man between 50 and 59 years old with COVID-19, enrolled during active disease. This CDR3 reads CATSEAWATRGTEAFF. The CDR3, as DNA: TGTGCCACCAGCGAAGCCTGGGCAACACGGGGCACTGAAGCTTTCTTT.